This TCR beta chain was sequenced in a study of human T cells and chemical hapten exposure. This clonotype was seen ten or more times. The target antigen is unknown. General study results and limits: TCRs exceeding a frequency of 1 in 1000 stayed unchanged under DPC sensitization.

Time point given: patch test 1, 2 weeks after DPC sensitization. Treatment described: therapeutic diphenylcyclopropenone sensitization with weekly scalp DPC. V lost 1 base and J lost 8; bases outside the gene matches: 6. Germline values: CDR1 LGHDT, CDR2 YNNKEL (reference sequence). The CDR3 runs to 15 residues. In the library, unique molecular identifiers were attached to individual cDNA molecules. In the source study's methods: There were a median of approximately 100,000 TCRs per sample, with a range from about 23,224 to 690,600. TCRdb re-called the RACE reads through MiXCR, storing one row per CDR3 protein. TCRdb assigned the V and J calls; the authors' analysis was not used. The repertoire holds 75,000 to 100,000 distinct CDR3 sequences, around 12% seen once, with approximately 2% in the top ten.

The J gene is TRBJ2-1, the V gene TRBV3-1; 9 bases fit TRBD2. Sequenced here: whole blood, sampled in connection with sensitization to the hapten diphenylcyclopropenone (DPC). The clonotype comes from a woman in her thirties or forties with alopecia areata. Some clones in this sample may be carry-over from other donors' samples. CDR3 DNA: TGTGCCAGCAGCCAAGTAGCGGGGGCTCGGGATGAGCAGTTCTTC. It specifies CASSQVAGARDEQFF.